What follows describes a single T cell receptor beta chain. The data were taken from a study of T cell responses to AZD1222 COVID-19 vaccine. TCRdb's copy holds only in-frame clones and misses some; the assay was immunoSEQ multiplex PCR. The profile shows about 210,000 clones, around 94% of them singletons. The TCR sequence derives from an adult who received the MenACWY meningococcal vaccine as a control. The material was peripheral blood, obtained 28 days after the second dose of the MenACWY control vaccine.

The CDR3 region is CASSDGTSGSAGLYEQYF. The DNA of the CDR3 is TGTGCCAGTAGCGATGGGACTAGCGGGAGTGCTGGGTTGTACGAGCAGTACTTC. The chain is built from TRBV19 and TRBJ2-7, with TRBD2 matching over 14 bases. Germline V gene sequence: CDR1 LNHDA, CDR2 SQIVND (reference sequence). CDR3 length equals 18 residues. V shed 6 bases and J 4 bases; nucleotides not matched to a gene: 14.